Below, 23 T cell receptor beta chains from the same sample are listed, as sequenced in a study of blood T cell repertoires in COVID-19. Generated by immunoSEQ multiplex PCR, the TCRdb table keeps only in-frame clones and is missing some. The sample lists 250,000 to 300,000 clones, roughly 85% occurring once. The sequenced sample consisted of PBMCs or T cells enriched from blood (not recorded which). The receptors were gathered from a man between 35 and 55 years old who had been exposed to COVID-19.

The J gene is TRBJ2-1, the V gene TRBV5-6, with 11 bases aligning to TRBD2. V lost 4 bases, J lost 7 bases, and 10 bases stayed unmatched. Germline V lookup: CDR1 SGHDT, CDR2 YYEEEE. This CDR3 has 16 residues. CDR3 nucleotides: TGTGCCAGCAGCCTCGACGTAGCGGGAGGGGGGAATGAGCAGTTCTTC. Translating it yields CASSLDVAGGGNEQFF.

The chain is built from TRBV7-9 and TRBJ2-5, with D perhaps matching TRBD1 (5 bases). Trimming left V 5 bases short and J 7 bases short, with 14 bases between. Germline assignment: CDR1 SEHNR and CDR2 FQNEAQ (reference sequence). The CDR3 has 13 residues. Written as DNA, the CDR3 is TGTGCCAGCAGCGATCATGGGGCAAGGACCCAGTACTTC. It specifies CASSDHGARTQYF.

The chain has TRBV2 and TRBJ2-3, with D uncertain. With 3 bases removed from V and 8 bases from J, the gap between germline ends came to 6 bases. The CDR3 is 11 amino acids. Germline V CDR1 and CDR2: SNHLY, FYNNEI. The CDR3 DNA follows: TGTGCCAGCAGTGATCGTCGTACGCAGTATTTT. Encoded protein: CASSDRRTQYF.

Written as DNA, the CDR3 is TGTGCCACCCTCACTAGCTATGGCTACACCTTC. Its protein product is CATLTSYGYTF. The chain is built from TRBV28 and TRBJ1-2; D gene uncertain. CDR1 is MDHEN, CDR2 SYDVKM, per germline. V was cut by 10 bases and J by 4 bases, with 10 bases left in between. The CDR3 is made up of 11 amino acids.

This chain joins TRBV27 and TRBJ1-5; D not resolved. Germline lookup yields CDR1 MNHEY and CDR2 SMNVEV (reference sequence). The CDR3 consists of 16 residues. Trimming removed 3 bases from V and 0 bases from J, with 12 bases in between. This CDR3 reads CASSFSGGNSNQPQHF. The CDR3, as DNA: TGTGCCAGCAGTTTTTCAGGAGGTAATAGCAATCAGCCCCAGCATTTT.

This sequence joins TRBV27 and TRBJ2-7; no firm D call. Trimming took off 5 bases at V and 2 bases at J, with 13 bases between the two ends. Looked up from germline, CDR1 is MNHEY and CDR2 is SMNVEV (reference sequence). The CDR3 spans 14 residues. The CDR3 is CASSRSRVPYEQYF. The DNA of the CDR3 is TGTGCCAGCAGTCGATCCCGGGTCCCCTACGAGCAGTACTTC.

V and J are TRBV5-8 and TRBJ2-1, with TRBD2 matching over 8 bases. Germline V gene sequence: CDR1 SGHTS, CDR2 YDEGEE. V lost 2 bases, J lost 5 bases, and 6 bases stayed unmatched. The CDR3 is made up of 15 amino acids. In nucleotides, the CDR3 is TGTGCCAGCAGCTTCACGGGACTAGTAAACAATGAGCAGTTCTTC. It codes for CASSFTGLVNNEQFF.

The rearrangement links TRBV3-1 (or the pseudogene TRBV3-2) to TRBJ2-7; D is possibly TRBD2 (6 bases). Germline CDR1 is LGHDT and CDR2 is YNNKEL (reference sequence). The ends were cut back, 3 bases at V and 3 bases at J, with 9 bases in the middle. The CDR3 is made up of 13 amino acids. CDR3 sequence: CASSHRERYEQYF. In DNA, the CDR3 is TGTGCCAGCAGCCACCGGGAGCGCTACGAGCAGTACTTC.

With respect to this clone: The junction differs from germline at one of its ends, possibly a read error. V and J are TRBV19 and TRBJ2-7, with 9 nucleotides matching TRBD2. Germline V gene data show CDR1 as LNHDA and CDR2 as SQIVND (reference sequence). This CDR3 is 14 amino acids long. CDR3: CASSSSGSLGEQYF. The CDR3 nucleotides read TGTGCCAGCAGTAGTAGCGGGAGCCTCGGTGAGCAGTACTTC.

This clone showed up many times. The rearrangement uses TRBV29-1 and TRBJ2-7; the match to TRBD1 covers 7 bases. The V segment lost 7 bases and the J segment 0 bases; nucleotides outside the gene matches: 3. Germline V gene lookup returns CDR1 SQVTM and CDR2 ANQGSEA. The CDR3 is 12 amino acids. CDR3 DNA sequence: TGCAGCGGATGGGACAGCTCCTACGAGCAGTACTTC. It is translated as CSGWDSSYEQYF.

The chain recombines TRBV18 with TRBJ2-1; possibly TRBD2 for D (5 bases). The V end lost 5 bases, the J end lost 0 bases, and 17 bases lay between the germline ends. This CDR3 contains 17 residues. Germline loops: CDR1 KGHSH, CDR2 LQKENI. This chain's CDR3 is CASSGSQPGSSYNEQFF. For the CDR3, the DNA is TGTGCCAGCTCAGGATCCCAACCGGGAAGCTCCTACAATGAGCAGTTCTTC.

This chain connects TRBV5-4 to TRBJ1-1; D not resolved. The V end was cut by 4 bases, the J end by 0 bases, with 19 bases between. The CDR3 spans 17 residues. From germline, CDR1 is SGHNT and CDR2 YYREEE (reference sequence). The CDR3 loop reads CASSPTLNIPMNTEAFF. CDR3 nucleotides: TGTGCCAGCAGCCCCACACTAAACATCCCCATGAACACTGAAGCTTTCTTT. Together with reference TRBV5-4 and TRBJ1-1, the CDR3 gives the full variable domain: ETGVTQSPTHLIKTRGQQVTLRCSSQSGHNTVSWYQQALGQGPQFIFQYYREEENGRGNFPPRFSGLQFPNYSSELNVNALELDDSALYLCASSPTLNIPMNTEAFFGQGTRLTVV.

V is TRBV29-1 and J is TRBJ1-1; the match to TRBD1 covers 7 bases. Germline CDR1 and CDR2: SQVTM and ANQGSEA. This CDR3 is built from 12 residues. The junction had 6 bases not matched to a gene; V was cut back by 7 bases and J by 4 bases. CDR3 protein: CSDVWDSTEAFF. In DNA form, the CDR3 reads TGCAGCGACGTGTGGGACAGCACTGAAGCTTTCTTT. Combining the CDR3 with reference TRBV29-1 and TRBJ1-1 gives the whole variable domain SAVISQKPSRDICQRGTSLTIQCQVDSQVTMMFWYRQQPGQSLTLIATANQGSEATYESGFVIDKFPISRPNLTFSTLTVSNMSPEDSSIYLCSDVWDSTEAFFGQGTRLTVV.

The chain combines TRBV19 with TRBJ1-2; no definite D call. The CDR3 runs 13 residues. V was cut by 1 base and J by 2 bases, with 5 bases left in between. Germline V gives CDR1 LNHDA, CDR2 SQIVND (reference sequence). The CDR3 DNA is TGTGCCAGTAGTATAGGGGAGAACTATGGCTACACCTTC. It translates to CASSIGENYGYTF.

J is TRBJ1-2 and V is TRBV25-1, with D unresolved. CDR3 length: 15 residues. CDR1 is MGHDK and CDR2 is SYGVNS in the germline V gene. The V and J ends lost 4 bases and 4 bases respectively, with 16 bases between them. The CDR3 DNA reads TGTGCCAGCAGTGGAGCTGCCAAACCCGGCTATGGCTACACCTTC. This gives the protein CASSGAAKPGYGYTF.

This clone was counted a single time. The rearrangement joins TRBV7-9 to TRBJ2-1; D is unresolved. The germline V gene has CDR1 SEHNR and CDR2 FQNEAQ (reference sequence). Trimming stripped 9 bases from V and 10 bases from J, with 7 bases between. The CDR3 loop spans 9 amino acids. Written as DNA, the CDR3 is TGTGCCAGTGGCAGGGAGCAGTTCTTC. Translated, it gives CASGREQFF.

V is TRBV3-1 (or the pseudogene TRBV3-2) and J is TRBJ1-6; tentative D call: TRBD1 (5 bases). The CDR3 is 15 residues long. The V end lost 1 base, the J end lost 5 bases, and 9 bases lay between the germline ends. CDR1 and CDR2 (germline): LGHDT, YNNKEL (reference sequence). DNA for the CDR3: TGTGCCAGCAGCCAAGCAGGGTTCCATAATTCACCCCTCCACTTT. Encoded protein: CASSQAGFHNSPLHF.

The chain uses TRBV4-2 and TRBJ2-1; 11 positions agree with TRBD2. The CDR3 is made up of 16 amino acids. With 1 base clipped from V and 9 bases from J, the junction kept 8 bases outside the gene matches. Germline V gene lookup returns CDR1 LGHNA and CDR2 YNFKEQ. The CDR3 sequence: CASSQVTTSGSSEQFF. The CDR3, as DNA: TGTGCCAGCAGCCAAGTTACCACTAGCGGGAGTTCTGAGCAGTTCTTC.

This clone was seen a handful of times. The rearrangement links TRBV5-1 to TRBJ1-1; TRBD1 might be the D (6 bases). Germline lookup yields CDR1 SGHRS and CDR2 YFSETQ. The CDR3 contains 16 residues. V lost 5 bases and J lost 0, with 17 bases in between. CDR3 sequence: CASRPYRAPMNTEAFF. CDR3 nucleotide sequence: TGCGCCAGCAGGCCGTACAGGGCTCCCATGAACACTGAAGCTTTCTTT.

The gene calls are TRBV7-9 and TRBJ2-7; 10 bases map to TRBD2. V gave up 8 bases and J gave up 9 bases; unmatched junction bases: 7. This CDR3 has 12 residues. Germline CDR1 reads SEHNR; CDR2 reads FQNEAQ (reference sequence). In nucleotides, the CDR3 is TGTGCCAGCGGCCCTAGCGGGAGTTGGCAGTACTTC. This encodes CASGPSGSWQYF.

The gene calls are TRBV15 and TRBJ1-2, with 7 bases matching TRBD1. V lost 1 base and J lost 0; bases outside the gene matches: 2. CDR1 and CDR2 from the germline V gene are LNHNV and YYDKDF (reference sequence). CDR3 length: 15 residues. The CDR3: CATSRAGTANYGYTF. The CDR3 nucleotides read TGTGCCACCAGCAGAGCCGGGACAGCTAACTATGGCTACACCTTC.

CDR3 region: CASSRPGLAIPYEQYF. The CDR3 DNA follows: TGTGCCAGCAGCAGACCGGGACTAGCGATTCCCTACGAGCAGTACTTC. J is TRBJ2-7 and V is TRBV21-1; TRBD2, the table's D call, was not compared with the DNA. TRBV21-1 is assigned pseudogene status. This CDR3 region has 16 residues.

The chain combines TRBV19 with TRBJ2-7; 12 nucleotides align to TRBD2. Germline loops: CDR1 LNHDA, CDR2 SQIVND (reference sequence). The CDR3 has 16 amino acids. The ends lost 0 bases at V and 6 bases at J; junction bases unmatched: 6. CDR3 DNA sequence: TGTGCCAGTAGTATAGATCAGGCTAGCGGGAGGGCCGAGCAGTACTTC. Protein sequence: CASSIDQASGRAEQYF.